This T cell receptor beta chain comes out of a study of immune characteristics of hereditary and idiopathic chronic pancreatitis. A note on the overall study: Local immune cells and TCRbeta repertoires in the pancreas were profiled in this study for hereditary and idiopathic chronic pancreatitis, with control organ donor pancreases used for comparison. TCRbeta sequencing was performed on roughly five control pancreases, 7 hereditary chronic pancreatitis pancreases and about 6 idiopathic chronic pancreatitis pancreases. Minimal in vitro experimental manipulation of pancreas-infiltrating T cells was the reason the gDNA-based approach was selected.

As for this clone: Its target antigen remains unknown. Per-nucleotide qualities are absent, and no much larger clonotype sits a single base away.

Library preparation was by the immunoSEQ multiplex PCR assay. From pancreatic genomic DNA, the TCRbeta CDR3 region and adjacent sequences were amplified and sequenced. The study's processing was this. Repertoire diversity was assessed as a mean normalized Shannon-Wiener index, and productive clonality and productive rearrangement counts were also measured. Control and chronic pancreatitis repertoire metrics were compared with the nonparametric Mann-Whitney U test. A shared clonotype was defined as a CDR3beta sequence with the same amino acid composition and length across subjects. TCRdb limited this immuneACCESS table to in-frame rearrangements with V and J called. A share of clones is missing; checked studies link under half to unresolved V genes, and the rest is unexplained. V and J calls and clone size are given by that table; D and trimming were obtained from the DNA. The sample table holds 11,000 to 15,000 clones, of which 73% were seen once. More than 13% of the sample is taken by the ten largest.

General findings and caveats noted by the study authors: Among around 14 chronic pancreatitis patients, the number of productive TCR rearrangements showed a positive correlation with disease severity scores. Chronic pancreatitis caused by alcohol use was excluded from the study. Vbeta-Jbeta gene family usage, including TRBV10, TRBV19, TRBV23 and TRBV5, differed between hereditary and idiopathic chronic pancreatitis. Both chronic pancreatitis groups showed significantly increased TCRbeta repertoire diversity and reduced clonality versus controls. Patient tissue was available only at the time of TPIAT, so disease duration differences may have influenced immune findings.

Germline trimming: 5 bases from V, 11 bases from J; junction bases outside gene matches: 14. CDR3 length: 13 amino acids, cysteine to phenylalanine. Of all the DNA, just the CDR3 is kept, 39 bases in frame from base 1. Via the germline V gene (reference sequence), CDR1 is GTSNPN and CDR2 SVGIG. Chronic pancreatitis pancreas tissue was obtained from patients undergoing total pancreatectomy with islet autotransplantation (TPIAT). The chronic pancreatitis patients who were included had no known history of diabetes. Genomic DNA was extracted directly from bulk pancreas tissue, without T cell sorting, for TCRbeta sequencing. At two US centers, pancreas tissues from patients and organ donors were collected on a consecutive basis.

Recombination joined TRBV30 with TRBJ1-1; 7 bases in between match TRBD1. This receptor was taken from a human donor with chronic pancreatitis. The sample consisted of pancreas tissue with hereditary chronic pancreatitis. CDR3 protein: CAWDRRQGSEAFF. The sequenced DNA: TGTGCCTGGGATAGGAGACAGGGCTCGGAGGCTTTCTTT.